The entry below describes one T cell receptor (beta chain). Treatment noted: 15 to 20 received Ad26.COV2.S at low or high dose, single or two shots; about 5 received placebo; per-sample allocation not given. Samples came from day 63 after the first vaccine or placebo injection. This specimen comes from a study of Ad26.COV2.S vaccination and SARS-CoV-2 variants. Germline assignment: CDR1 SGHDN and CDR2 FVKESK. The CDR3 is 18 residues long. Losses at the gene ends were 3 bases for V and 6 bases for J; bases not matched to a gene: 10. Assay used: immunoSEQ multiplex PCR; TCRdb lists only in-frame clones, some missing. Of 400,000 to 450,000 clones detected, around 90% appear once; the ten largest clones hold 12%.

The specimen comprised peripheral blood, sampled in a trial of Ad26.COV2.S vaccine versus placebo. The sequence was obtained from a person aged 18-65 years who received the Ad26.COV2.S COVID-19 vaccine or a placebo. The rearrangement links TRBV14 to TRBJ2-3; 15 nucleotides match TRBD2. The CDR3 DNA is TGTGCCAGCAGCCATATACGGACTAGCGGGAGGGCCTTGGATACGCAGTATTTT. Translated: CASSHIRTSGRALDTQYF.